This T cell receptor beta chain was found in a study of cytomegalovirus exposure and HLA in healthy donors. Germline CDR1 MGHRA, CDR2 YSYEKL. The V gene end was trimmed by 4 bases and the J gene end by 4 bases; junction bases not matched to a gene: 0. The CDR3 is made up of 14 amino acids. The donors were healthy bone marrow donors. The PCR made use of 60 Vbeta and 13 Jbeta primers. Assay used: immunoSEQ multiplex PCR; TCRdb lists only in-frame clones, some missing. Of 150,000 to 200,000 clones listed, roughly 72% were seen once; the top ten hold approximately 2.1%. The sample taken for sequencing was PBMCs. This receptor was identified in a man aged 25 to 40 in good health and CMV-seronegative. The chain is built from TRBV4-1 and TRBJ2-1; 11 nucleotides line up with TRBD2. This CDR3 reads CASSRTSGYNEQFF. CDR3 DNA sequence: TGCGCCAGCAGCCGGACTAGCGGGTACAATGAGCAGTTCTTC.